The clone carrying this T cell receptor (beta chain) was seen at least ten times. The data are from a study of T-cell reconstitution after alpha-beta-depleted transplantation in children. The germline gives CDR1 SGHVS, CDR2 FNYEAQ. V shed 4 bases, J shed 3 bases, and the junction held 5 bases outside the gene matches. CDR3 length: 15 amino acids. Unique molecular identifiers were used in preparing the TCRbeta library. TCRdb re-called the PCR reads with MiXCR, one entry per CDR3 protein. The sample has around 600,000 distinct CDR3 sequences, about 10% seen once; the top ten hold about 4%. The receptor was isolated from a human donor who donated a stem cell graft to a child with acute myeloid leukemia. The sequenced sample was PBMCs from the stem cell graft donor, obtained from the stem cell graft. The chain is built from TRBV7-6 and TRBJ2-7; 11 bases agree with TRBD2. CDR3 in DNA: TGTGCCAGCAGCTCCGGGACTAGCGGCTTCTACGAGCAGTACTTC. Protein product: CASSSGTSGFYEQYF.